A single sample is the source of the 15 T cell receptor beta chains below, sequenced in a study of blood T cell repertoires in COVID-19. Using immunoSEQ multiplex PCR, the repertoire was profiled, and TCRdb retains in-frame clones only, with some absent. This sample has around 100,000 clones, with 75% to 95% found just once. Sample: peripheral blood. The receptors stem from a man aged 18 to 30 with acute or convalescent COVID-19.

This clone was counted once. The CDR3 loop is CASLTVPSEQYF. CDR3 sequence (DNA): TGTGCCAGCTTGACAGTGCCTTCCGAGCAGTACTTC. The genes are TRBV6-5 and TRBJ2-7, with D tentatively TRBD1 (5 bases). There are 12 residues in the CDR3. With 8 bases removed from V and 6 bases from J, the gap between germline ends came to 14 bases. The germline CDR1 and CDR2 sequences are MNHEY and SVGAGI.

This chain uses TRBV7-7 with TRBJ2-2; D perhaps matches TRBD1 (6 bases). Germline assignment: CDR1 SSHAT and CDR2 FNYEAQ (reference sequence). The CDR3 has 14 residues. V shed 5 bases and J shed 5 bases, with 12 bases lying between them. The CDR3 region is CASSPTGSTGELFF. CDR3 nucleotide sequence: TGTGCCAGCAGCCCCACAGGGAGTACCGGGGAGCTGTTTTTT.

This chain uses TRBV10-3 with TRBJ2-2; 10 positions agree with TRBD1. The germline gives CDR1 ENHRY, CDR2 SYGVKD. The junction had 3 bases not matched to a gene; V was cut back by 4 bases and J by 4 bases. The CDR3 is 15 amino acids. This CDR3 is CAISGQGAGTGELFF. CDR3 bases: TGTGCCATCAGTGGACAGGGGGCGGGCACCGGGGAGCTGTTTTTT.

The rearrangement uses TRBV7-2 and TRBJ2-7; D is perhaps TRBD2 (6 bases). The V end was cut by 5 bases, the J end by 5 bases, with 13 bases between. The germline CDR1 and CDR2 sequences are SGHTA and FQGNSA. The CDR3 covers 13 residues. The CDR3, as DNA: TGTGCCAGCAGCCCCGTCGCGGGGAACGAGCAGTACTTC. This encodes CASSPVAGNEQYF.

V usage is TRBV11-2 and J usage is TRBJ1-3; possibly TRBD1 for D (6 bases). Germline loops: CDR1 SGHAT, CDR2 FQNNGV. Trimming left V 4 bases short and J 4 bases short, with 14 bases between. The CDR3 totals 15 residues. This CDR3 is CASSSQGTGGNTIYF. In nucleotides, the CDR3 is TGTGCCAGCAGCTCACAGGGTACGGGAGGAAACACCATATATTTT.

The rearrangement uses TRBV11-3 and TRBJ1-1, with TRBD1 identical over 7 bases. Germline V lookup: CDR1 SGHNT, CDR2 YENEEA. CDR3 length: 20 amino acids. After removal of 0 bases from V and 1 base from J, the junction contained 17 bases not matched to a gene. The CDR3 is CASSLDYHPLITGANTEAFF. CDR3 DNA sequence: TGTGCCAGCAGCTTAGACTACCACCCGCTTATAACAGGGGCGAACACTGAAGCTTTCTTT.

The J gene is TRBJ1-1, the V gene TRBV7-9; TRBD1 might be the D (6 bases). Deletions cut 1 base from V and 1 base from J, with 16 bases between. CDR3 length equals 17 residues. Germline CDR1 is SEHNR and CDR2 is FQNEAQ (reference sequence). The CDR3 sequence: CASSLETNWGRNTEAFF. The CDR3 region has the DNA TGTGCCAGCAGCTTAGAAACGAATTGGGGGCGGAACACTGAAGCTTTCTTT.

V usage is TRBV21-1 and J usage is TRBJ2-6; the table's D call of TRBD1 was not tested on the DNA. TRBV21-1 is recorded as a pseudogene. This CDR3 contains 17 residues. The CDR3 sequence is CASSKGTGEGGANVLTF. The DNA of the CDR3 is TGTGCCAGCAGCAAAGGGACAGGGGAGGGGGGGGCCAACGTCCTGACTTTC.

Worth noting for this clone: Other DNA sequences in this sample translate to the same CDR3. The rearrangement links TRBV28 to TRBJ1-5, with D perhaps TRBD1 (5 bases). V was cut by 3 bases and J by 2 bases, with 11 bases left in between. The CDR3 extends over 15 amino acids. The germline CDR1 and CDR2 sequences are MDHEN and SYDVKM. The DNA of the CDR3 is TGTGCCAGCAGTTTCCCGACGGGGGGCAATCAGCCCCAGCATTTT. Translation: CASSFPTGGNQPQHF.

The chain links TRBV27 to TRBJ1-1; 9 bases align to TRBD1. This CDR3 is built from 14 residues. The V gene end was trimmed by 7 bases and the J gene end by 2 bases; junction bases not matched to a gene: 5. Per the germline V gene, CDR1 is MNHEY and CDR2 is SMNVEV (reference sequence). In DNA form, the CDR3 reads TGTGCCAGCAAACGACAGGGGGGAAACACTGAAGCTTTCTTT. Its protein is CASKRQGGNTEAFF.

The rearrangement joins TRBV27 to TRBJ2-7; 7 bases agree with TRBD2. CDR3 length equals 15 residues. Germline loops: CDR1 MNHEY, CDR2 SMNVEV (reference sequence). J was trimmed by 1 base and V by 3 bases; bases with no gene match: 6. CDR3 DNA: TGTGCCAGCAGTTTGGGGGGGGAAGGATCCTACGAGCAGTACTTC. Translating gives CASSLGGEGSYEQYF.

The chain employs TRBV7-8 and TRBJ2-6, with D possibly TRBD2 on 5 matching bases. The V and J ends lost 1 base and 2 bases respectively, with 9 bases between them. Germline V CDR1 and CDR2: SGHVS, FQNEAQ. The CDR3 loop spans 16 amino acids. CDR3 DNA: TGTGCCAGCAGCTTAGGATCGAGGGCTGGGGCCAACGTCCTGACTTTC. Encoded protein: CASSLGSRAGANVLTF.

The chain combines TRBV18 with TRBJ1-1, with 8 bases aligning to TRBD1. The CDR3 totals 13 residues. V lost 6 bases to trimming and J lost 7 bases; unmatched junction nucleotides: 7. Per germline, CDR1 KGHSH and CDR2 LQKENI. CDR3 nucleotide sequence: TGTGCCAGCTCCTCGGACAGGGCTAGTGAAGCTTTCTTT. It specifies CASSSDRASEAFF.

The chain recombines TRBV7-9 with TRBJ1-6; D unclear. The CDR3 sequence is 16 residues long. Trimming pared 5 bases from V and 8 bases from J, leaving 19 bases between. The germline V gene has CDR1 SEHNR and CDR2 FQNEAQ (reference sequence). CDR3 sequence reads: CASSQSRVDDDSPLHF. The DNA for the CDR3 is TGTGCCAGCAGCCAGTCACGGGTAGATGATGATTCACCCCTCCACTTT.

J is TRBJ2-7 and V is TRBV7-8; TRBD2 matches 7 bases. V lost 1 base, J lost 3 bases, and 18 bases stayed unmatched. The CDR3 is 19 residues long. Germline V gene sequence: CDR1 SGHVS, CDR2 FQNEAQ. CDR3 protein: CASSLVVRPPASGLYEQYF. The CDR3 DNA follows: TGTGCCAGCAGCTTAGTTGTGAGGCCACCGGCTAGCGGCCTCTACGAGCAGTACTTC.